What follows are 18 T cell receptor beta chains derived from one specimen sequenced in a study of T cell repertoires in cytomegalovirus infection. TCRdb called the reads again in MiXCR, with one record for every CDR3 protein. The sample gives approximately 500,000 distinct CDR3 sequences, around 11% of which show up once; about 10% is in the top ten. Material for sequencing was PBMCs. These receptors were obtained from a human donor in good health (CMV status not recorded). Some clones in this sample may be carry-over from other donors' samples.

This clonotype was seen many times. The CDR3 loop is CAISGGQGEANTEAFF. CDR3 sequence (DNA): TGTGCCATCAGTGGAGGGCAGGGGGAGGCGAACACTGAAGCTTTCTTT. This chain connects TRBV10-3 to TRBJ1-1; 7 bases are a match to TRBD1. This CDR3 is 16 amino acids long. V lost 4 bases and J lost 1; bases outside the gene matches: 9. Germline CDR1 ENHRY, CDR2 SYGVKD.

Comments on this clonotype: This may stem from a read error, because a much larger clone lies one nucleotide away. The CDR3 DNA reads TGTGCCGGCAACTACAACAACTATGGCTACACCTTC. Its protein is CAGNYNNYGYTF. The V and J genes are TRBV28 and TRBJ1-2, with D uncertain. The V end lost 11 bases, the J end lost 2 bases, and 12 bases lay between the germline ends. The CDR3 is 12 residues long. Looked up from germline, CDR1 is MDHEN and CDR2 is SYDVKM.

This clonotype was seen ten or more times. V is TRBV24-1 and J is TRBJ2-7, with unresolved D. Germline V gene sequence: CDR1 KGHDR, CDR2 SFDVKD. V was cut by 4 bases and J by 6 bases, with 9 bases left in between. This CDR3 has 12 amino acids. The DNA of the CDR3 is TGTGCCACCAGTGACCCGAACAGCGAGCAGTACTTC. Its protein is CATSDPNSEQYF.

This clonotype showed up many times. The chain joins TRBV12-3 or TRBV12-4 to TRBJ1-2; D is possibly TRBD1 (6 bases). V dropped 4 bases and J dropped 2 bases, with 8 bases sitting between them. CDR3 length equals 13 residues. The CDR3 DNA sequence: TGTGCCAGCAGTTCGGGACACAACTATGGCTACACCTTC. Translating gives CASSSGHNYGYTF.

At least ten counts were recorded for this clonotype. V and J are TRBV7-9 and TRBJ1-2; D is undetermined. The CDR3 consists of 14 residues. From germline, CDR1 is SEHNR and CDR2 FQNEAQ (reference sequence). V was trimmed by 4 bases and J by 5 bases, leaving 14 bases between them. The DNA for the CDR3 is TGTGCCAGCAGCTCGTCCGGGAGCCTATATGGCTACACCTTC. Translating gives CASSSSGSLYGYTF.

This chain joins TRBV5-1 and TRBJ2-7; 15 nucleotides agree with TRBD2. The junction had 15 bases not matched to a gene; V was cut back by 3 bases and J by 2 bases. Per germline, CDR1 SGHRS and CDR2 YFSETQ. The CDR3 consists of 20 residues. CDR3 region: CASSSGPGPGLAGGPYEQYF. For the CDR3, the DNA is TGCGCCAGCAGCTCCGGCCCAGGCCCAGGACTAGCGGGAGGGCCCTACGAGCAGTACTTC.

At least ten counts were recorded for this clonotype. The chain recombines TRBV25-1 with TRBJ1-5; D unclear. Germline V gene data show CDR1 as MGHDK and CDR2 as SYGVNS. V was shortened by 4 bases and J by 0 bases, with 7 bases between the two germline ends. CDR3 length equals 14 residues. The DNA for the CDR3 is TGTGCCAGCAGTGGGCACTATAGCAATCAGCCCCAGCATTTT. Residues: CASSGHYSNQPQHF.

Many counts were recorded for this clonotype. The V call is TRBV28, the J call TRBJ2-1; TRBD2 matches 14 bases. V lost 2 bases and J lost 6; bases outside the gene matches: 6. Germline lookup yields CDR1 MDHEN and CDR2 SYDVKM. The CDR3 runs 17 residues. CDR3 in amino acids: CASSLSLGTSGSNEQFF. CDR3 DNA sequence: TGTGCCAGCAGTTTAAGTTTAGGGACTAGCGGGAGCAATGAGCAGTTCTTC.

The rearrangement joins TRBV10-2 to TRBJ1-2; no definite D call. The V gene lost 8 bases and the J gene lost 2 bases, with 15 bases spanning the gap. There are 14 residues in the CDR3. Germline loops: CDR1 WSHSY, CDR2 SAAADI. CDR3 sequence: CASFGEGRNYGYTF. The CDR3 bases are TGCGCCAGCTTCGGAGAGGGCAGAAACTATGGCTACACCTTC.

This clonotype was observed at least ten times. The V gene is TRBV7-2, the J gene TRBJ2-5, with D perhaps matching TRBD2 (6 bases). In germline, CDR1 is SGHTA, CDR2 FQGNSA. The CDR3 has 14 amino acids. The ends were cut back, 5 bases at V and 0 bases at J, with 10 bases in the middle. The CDR3 coding sequence is TGTGCCAGCAGCGTCGGGGGTTACCAAGAGACCCAGTACTTC. It encodes CASSVGGYQETQYF.

The table lists this clonotype with many counts. The V and J genes are TRBV7-3 and TRBJ2-3, with D hard to call. Germline V lookup: CDR1 SGHTA, CDR2 FQGTGA. The CDR3 has 14 amino acids. Trimming took off 6 bases at V and 6 bases at J, with 16 bases between the two ends. CDR3 nucleotides: TGTGCCAGCAGTCCGGGTCCCTCCCGGGATACGCAGTATTTT. It codes for CASSPGPSRDTQYF.

This chain links TRBV7-7 with TRBJ2-1; 7 nucleotides agree with TRBD2. V was clipped by 2 bases and J by 6 bases; unmatched bases: 7. Germline assignment: CDR1 SSHAT and CDR2 FNYEAQ (reference sequence). This CDR3 is built from 15 residues. The CDR3, as DNA: TGTGCCAGCAGCTTAAATACCGGGACTATCAATGAGCAGTTCTTC. Encoded protein: CASSLNTGTINEQFF.

The chain has TRBV6-6 and TRBJ2-5, with TRBD2 matching 11 bases. The trim removed 2 bases at V and 2 bases at J, leaving 4 bases unmatched. The CDR3 totals 16 residues. Germline lookup yields CDR1 MNHNY and CDR2 SVGAGI (reference sequence). This CDR3 is CASSYPGTSGQETQYF. The CDR3 DNA reads TGTGCCAGCAGTTACCCAGGGACTAGCGGACAAGAGACCCAGTACTTC.

This clonotype came up a few times. The V gene is TRBV9, the J gene TRBJ1-2; D may be TRBD1 (5 bases). Trimming stripped 3 bases from V and 8 bases from J, with 17 bases between. CDR1 and CDR2 (germline): SGDLS, YYNGEE. CDR3 size: 14 residues. The CDR3 here is CASSGAGTFEGYTF. As DNA, the CDR3 is TGTGCCAGCAGCGGGGCCGGGACCTTCGAAGGCTACACCTTC.

The rearrangement uses TRBV10-3 and TRBJ2-5; D possibly corresponds to TRBD2 (5 bases). The CDR3 covers 11 residues. CDR1 and CDR2 from the germline V gene are ENHRY and SYGVKD. V shed 10 bases and J shed 5 bases, with 11 bases lying between them. The DNA for the CDR3 is TGTGCCACCGGACTCGGGGAGACCCAGTACTTC. It encodes CATGLGETQYF.

Many counts were recorded for this clonotype. V usage is TRBV7-2 and J usage is TRBJ2-1; unclear D gene. The CDR3 is 18 amino acids. V was trimmed by 5 bases and J by 3 bases, leaving 23 bases between them. The germline V gene has CDR1 SGHTA and CDR2 FQGNSA. Here the CDR3 DNA reads TGTGCCAGCAGCACCCACAGACTCGGACGCGGAATCTACAATGAGCAGTTCTTC. Its translation is CASSTHRLGRGIYNEQFF.

The CDR3 here is CASREWGTQYF. CDR3 DNA: TGTGCCAGCAGGGAATGGGGGACCCAGTACTTC. The genes are TRBV28 and TRBJ2-5; the D is unclear. CDR3 size: 11 residues. The V end lost 6 bases, the J end lost 7 bases, and 9 bases lay between the germline ends. The germline V gene has CDR1 MDHEN and CDR2 SYDVKM. The whole variable domain, remainder taken from reference TRBV28 and TRBJ2-5, is DVKVTQSSRYLVKRTGEKVFLECVQDMDHENMFWYRQDPGLGLRLIYFSYDVKMKEKGDIPEGYSVSREKKERFSLILESASTNQTSMYLCASREWGTQYFGPGTRLLVL.

This clonotype was found a few times. The chain combines TRBV11-2 with TRBJ1-2; no clear D gene. The CDR3 has 14 residues. Germline V gives CDR1 SGHAT, CDR2 FQNNGV. V lost 1 base to trimming and J lost 9 bases, with 15 bases between them. Here the CDR3 reads CASSLVARLASYTF. The CDR3 coding sequence is TGTGCCAGCAGCTTAGTTGCCAGGTTAGCGAGCTACACCTTC.